These 6 T cell receptor beta chains were sequenced from one sample in a study of shared clonotypes between healthy human individuals. The method was immunoSEQ multiplex PCR; TCRdb's version includes in-frame clones alone and lacks a portion of them. The sample shows 2 million to 2.5 million clones, 95% of them seen only once. Sequencing used naive CD4+ T cells sorted from blood. The subset here: CD45RA+ positively selected. The receptors here all came from a man younger than 35 in good health.

The chain uses TRBV4-1 and TRBJ1-2; no reliable D call. Trimming left V 1 base short and J 4 bases short, with 19 bases between. This CDR3 comprises 17 residues. The germline V gene has CDR1 MGHRA and CDR2 YSYEKL. The CDR3 protein is CASSQAAGPRLPYGYTF. The CDR3 DNA reads TGCGCCAGCAGCCAAGCCGCGGGCCCAAGGCTTCCCTATGGCTACACCTTC.

This clone was seen once. The CDR3 protein is CASSQAGGHTDTQYF. The CDR3 DNA follows: TGTGCCAGCAGCCAAGCGGGGGGGCATACAGATACGCAGTATTTT. The V and J genes are TRBV4-2 and TRBJ2-3; 8 nucleotides align to TRBD2. Unmatched junction bases numbered 3, after V lost 1 base and J lost 3 bases. Germline V gene sequence: CDR1 LGHNA, CDR2 YNFKEQ. This CDR3 has 15 amino acids.

Worth noting for this clone: The same CDR3 can be traced to other DNA sequences in this sample. CDR3 bases: TGTGCCAGCAGCAGGGCTGGAAACACCATATATTTT. Its translation is CASSRAGNTIYF. The chain links TRBV2 to TRBJ1-3, with a weak D call TRBD1 (5 bases). Trimming shortened V by 6 bases and J by 2 bases, and 5 bases separated the two germline ends. CDR3 length equals 12 residues. Germline-derived CDR1 and CDR2 are SNHLY and FYNNEI.

The V gene is TRBV6-5, the J gene TRBJ1-1; D unclear. The CDR3 is 15 residues long. The V end was cut by 0 bases, the J end by 3 bases, with 11 bases between. Germline assignment: CDR1 MNHEY and CDR2 SVGAGI. Here the CDR3 DNA reads TGTGCCAGCAGTTACTCGTTCAATGAGGACACTGAAGCTTTCTTT. Its protein product is CASSYSFNEDTEAFF.

This chain links TRBV11-1 with TRBJ2-7; D is perhaps TRBD2 (5 bases). CDR3 length: 16 amino acids. Per the germline V gene, CDR1 is SGHAT and CDR2 is FQDESV (reference sequence). V was cut by 0 bases and J by 2 bases, with 14 bases left in between. The CDR3 is CASSLAKVAFTYEQYF. CDR3 bases: TGTGCCAGCAGCTTAGCGAAAGTAGCGTTTACCTACGAGCAGTACTTC.

The chain employs TRBV21-1 and TRBJ2-5. TRBV21-1 is marked as a pseudogene. The CDR3 contains 13 residues. CDR3 sequence (DNA): TGTGCCAGCCCGGTTGTTGGGCAAGAGACCCAGTACTTC. The encoded protein is CASPVVGQETQYF.